Listed below are T cell receptor beta chains from one sample, sequenced in a study of T cell repertoires in cytomegalovirus infection. In TCRdb, the reads were re-called with MiXCR into one record per CDR3 protein. The sample has about 310,000 distinct CDR3 sequences; roughly 15% are singletons. Specimen: PBMCs. These receptors originate from a human donor in good health (CMV status not recorded). Some clones in this sample may be carry-over from other donors' samples. Each CDR3 is given with its conserved first and last residue. A D gene is named only where the DNA matches it firmly. Some rows have no size entry. The others give once, few or many, or a class for an expanded clone.

j_gene	abundance	v_gene	d_gene	CDR3aa	CDR3nt
TRBJ1-2	-	TRBV11-1	-	CASSLVQKSANYGYTF	TGTGCCAGCAGCTTAGTACAGAAGTCGGCTAACTATGGCTACACCTTC
TRBJ2-7	-	TRBV23-1	-	CASPRTSYEQYF	TGCGCCAGTCCAAGGACCTCCTACGAGCAGTACTTC
TRBJ1-5	-	TRBV29-1	-	CSVEAGLHQPQHF	TGCAGCGTTGAGGCCGGGTTGCATCAGCCCCAGCATTTT
TRBJ2-2	many	TRBV7-2	TRBD2	CASSLDRGGITGELFF	TGTGCCAGCAGCTTAGACCGGGGGGGTATCACCGGGGAGCTGTTTTTT
TRBJ1-1	few	TRBV7-8	-	CASSRNRQGRAFF	TGTGCCAGCAGCCGCAACCGTCAGGGGAGGGCTTTCTTT
TRBJ1-6	many	TRBV7-9	-	CASSLERTTPLHF	TGTGCCAGCAGCCTCGAAAGGACGACACCCCTCCACTTT
TRBJ2-7	-	TRBV6-5	-	CASSNDNPPYEQYF	TGTGCCAGCAGCAATGACAATCCCCCCTACGAGCAGTACTTC
TRBJ2-3	many	TRBV3-1	TRBD1	CASSQAGQVTDTQYF	TGTGCCAGCAGCCAGGCAGGACAGGTCACAGATACGCAGTATTTT
TRBJ1-2	-	TRBV12-3/TRBV12-4	-	CASWRDGYTF	TGTGCCAGCTGGAGGGATGGCTACACCTTC
TRBJ2-5	many	TRBV7-2	-	CASGLGLQQETQYF	TGTGCCAGCGGATTGGGACTCCAACAAGAGACCCAGTACTTC
TRBJ2-2	many	TRBV12-3/TRBV12-4	TRBD1	CASSSGTVGTGELFF	TGTGCCAGCAGTTCCGGGACAGTTGGGACCGGGGAGCTGTTTTTT